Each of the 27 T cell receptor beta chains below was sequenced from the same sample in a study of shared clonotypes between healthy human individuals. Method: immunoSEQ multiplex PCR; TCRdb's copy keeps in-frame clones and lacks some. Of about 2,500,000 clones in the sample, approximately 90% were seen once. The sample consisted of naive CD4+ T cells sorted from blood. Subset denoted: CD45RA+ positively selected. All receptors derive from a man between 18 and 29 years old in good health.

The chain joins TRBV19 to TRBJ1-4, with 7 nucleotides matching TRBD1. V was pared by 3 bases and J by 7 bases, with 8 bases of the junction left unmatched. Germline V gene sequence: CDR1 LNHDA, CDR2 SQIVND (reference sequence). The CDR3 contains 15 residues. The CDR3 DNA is TGTGCCAGTAGTATGAAACAGGGGAAAACTGAAAAACTGTTTTTT. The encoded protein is CASSMKQGKTEKLFF.

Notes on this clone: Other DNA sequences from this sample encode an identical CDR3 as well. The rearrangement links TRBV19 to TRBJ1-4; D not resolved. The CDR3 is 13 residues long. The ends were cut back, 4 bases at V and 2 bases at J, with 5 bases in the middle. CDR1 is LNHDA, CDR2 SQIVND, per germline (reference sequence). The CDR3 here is CASSTATNEKLFF. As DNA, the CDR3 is TGTGCCAGTAGTACGGCGACTAATGAAAAACTGTTTTTT.

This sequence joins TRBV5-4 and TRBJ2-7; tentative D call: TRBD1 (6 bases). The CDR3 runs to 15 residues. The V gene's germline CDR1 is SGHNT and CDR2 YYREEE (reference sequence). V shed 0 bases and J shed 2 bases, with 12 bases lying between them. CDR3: CASSLGISGAYEQYF. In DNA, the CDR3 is TGTGCCAGCAGCTTGGGGATTTCAGGGGCCTACGAGCAGTACTTC.

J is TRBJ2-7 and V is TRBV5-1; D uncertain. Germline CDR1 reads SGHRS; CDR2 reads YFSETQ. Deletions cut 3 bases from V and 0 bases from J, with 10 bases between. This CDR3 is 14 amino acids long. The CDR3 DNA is TGCGCCAGCAGCTACCGGTCCTCCTCCTACGAGCAGTACTTC. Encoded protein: CASSYRSSSYEQYF.

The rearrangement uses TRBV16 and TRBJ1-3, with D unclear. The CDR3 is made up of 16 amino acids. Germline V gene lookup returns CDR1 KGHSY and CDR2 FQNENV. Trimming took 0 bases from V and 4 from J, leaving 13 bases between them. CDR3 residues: CASSQSAVTAGNTIYF. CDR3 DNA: TGTGCCAGCAGCCAATCTGCGGTAACAGCGGGAAACACCATATATTTT.

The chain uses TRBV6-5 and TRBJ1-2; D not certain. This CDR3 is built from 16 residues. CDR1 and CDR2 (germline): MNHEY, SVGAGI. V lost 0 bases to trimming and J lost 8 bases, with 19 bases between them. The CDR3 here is CASSYSSAGQLRGYTF. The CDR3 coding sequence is TGTGCCAGCAGTTACTCGTCCGCGGGTCAGTTACGAGGCTACACCTTC.

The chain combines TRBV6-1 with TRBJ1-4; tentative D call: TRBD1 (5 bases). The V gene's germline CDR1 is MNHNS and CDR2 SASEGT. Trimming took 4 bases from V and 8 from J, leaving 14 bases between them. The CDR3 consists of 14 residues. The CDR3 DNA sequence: TGTGCCAGCAGTGGGGGCCTCCTTACAGAAAAACTGTTTTTT. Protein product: CASSGGLLTEKLFF.

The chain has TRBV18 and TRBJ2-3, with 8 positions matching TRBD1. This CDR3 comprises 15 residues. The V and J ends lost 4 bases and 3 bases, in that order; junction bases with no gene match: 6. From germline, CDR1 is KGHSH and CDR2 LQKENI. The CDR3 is CASSLTGVTTDTQYF. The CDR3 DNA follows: TGTGCCAGCTCACTGACAGGGGTCACTACAGATACGCAGTATTTT.

CDR3 in DNA: TGTGCCAGCAGTCAGGGGACTAGTCACTACGAGCAGTACTTC. This encodes CASSQGTSHYEQYF. J is TRBJ2-7 and V is TRBV2; 8 nucleotides line up with TRBD2. The CDR3 covers 14 residues. Trimming removed 5 bases from V and 3 bases from J; junction bases left unmatched: 6. Germline loops: CDR1 SNHLY, CDR2 FYNNEI.

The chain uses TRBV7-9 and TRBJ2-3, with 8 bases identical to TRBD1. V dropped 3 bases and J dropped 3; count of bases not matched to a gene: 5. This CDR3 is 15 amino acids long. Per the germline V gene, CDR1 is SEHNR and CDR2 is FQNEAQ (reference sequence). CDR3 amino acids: CASSFPGQGTDTQYF. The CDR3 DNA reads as TGTGCCAGCAGCTTCCCCGGACAGGGAACAGATACGCAGTATTTT. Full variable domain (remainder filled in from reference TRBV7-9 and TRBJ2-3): DTGVSQNPRHKITKRGQNVTFRCDPISEHNRLYWYRQTLGQGPEFLTYFQNEAQLEKSRLLSDRFSAERPKGSFSTLEIQRTEQGDSAMYLCASSFPGQGTDTQYFGPGTRLTVL.

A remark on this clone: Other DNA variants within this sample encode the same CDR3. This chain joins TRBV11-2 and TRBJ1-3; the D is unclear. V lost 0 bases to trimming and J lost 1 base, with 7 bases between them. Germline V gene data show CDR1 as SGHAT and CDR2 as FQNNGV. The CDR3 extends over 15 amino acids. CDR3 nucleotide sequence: TGTGCCAGCAGCTTAGATCGGGTTTCTGGAAACACCATATATTTT. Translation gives CASSLDRVSGNTIYF.

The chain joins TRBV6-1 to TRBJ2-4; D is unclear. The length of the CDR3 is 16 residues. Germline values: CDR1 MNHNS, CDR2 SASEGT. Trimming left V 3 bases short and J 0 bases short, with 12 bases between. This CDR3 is CASSDGQKIAKNIQYF. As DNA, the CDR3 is TGTGCCAGCAGTGATGGGCAGAAGATAGCCAAAAACATTCAGTACTTC.

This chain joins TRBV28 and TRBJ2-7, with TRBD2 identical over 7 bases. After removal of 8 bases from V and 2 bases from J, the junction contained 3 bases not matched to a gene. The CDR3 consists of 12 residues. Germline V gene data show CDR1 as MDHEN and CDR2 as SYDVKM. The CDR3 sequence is CASWAGAYEQYF. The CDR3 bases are TGTGCCAGCTGGGCGGGGGCCTACGAGCAGTACTTC. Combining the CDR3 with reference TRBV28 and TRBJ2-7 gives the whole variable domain DVKVTQSSRYLVKRTGEKVFLECVQDMDHENMFWYRQDPGLGLRLIYFSYDVKMKEKGDIPEGYSVSREKKERFSLILESASTNQTSMYLCASWAGAYEQYFGPGTRLTVT.

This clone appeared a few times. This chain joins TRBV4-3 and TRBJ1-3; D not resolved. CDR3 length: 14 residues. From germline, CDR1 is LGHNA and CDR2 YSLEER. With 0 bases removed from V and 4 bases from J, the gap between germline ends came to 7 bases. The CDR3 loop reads CASSQEISGNTIYF. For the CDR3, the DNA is TGCGCCAGCAGCCAAGAAATTTCGGGAAACACCATATATTTT.

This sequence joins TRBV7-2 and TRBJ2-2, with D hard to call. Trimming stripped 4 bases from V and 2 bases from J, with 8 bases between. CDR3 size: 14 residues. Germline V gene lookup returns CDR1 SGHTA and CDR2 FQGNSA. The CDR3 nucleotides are TGTGCCAGCAGCTCATTTAGAAACACCGGGGAGCTGTTTTTT. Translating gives CASSSFRNTGELFF.

The CDR3 DNA is TGTGCCAGCACTTGGACTAGCGGGGGAGATACGCAGTATTTT. It codes for CASTWTSGGDTQYF. The chain carries TRBV25-1 and TRBJ2-3; TRBD2 matches 13 bases. CDR3 length: 14 amino acids. The J segment lost 5 bases and the V segment lost 7 bases, leaving 3 bases of the junction unmatched. The V gene's germline CDR1 is MGHDK and CDR2 SYGVNS.

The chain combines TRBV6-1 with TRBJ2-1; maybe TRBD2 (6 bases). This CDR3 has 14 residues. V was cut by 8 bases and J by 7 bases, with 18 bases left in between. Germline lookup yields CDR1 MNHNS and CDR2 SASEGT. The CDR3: CASVWGGGLNEQFF. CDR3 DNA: TGTGCCAGCGTCTGGGGTGGGGGGTTGAATGAGCAGTTCTTC.

This CDR3 reads CASRQEGHTGELFF. In DNA form, the CDR3 reads TGTGCCAGCAGGCAGGAGGGCCACACCGGGGAGCTGTTTTTT. The genes are TRBV6-1 and TRBJ2-2, with a weak D call TRBD2 (6 bases). The CDR3 loop spans 14 amino acids. V lost 6 bases and J lost 3, with 11 bases in between. Germline CDR1 reads MNHNS; CDR2 reads SASEGT.

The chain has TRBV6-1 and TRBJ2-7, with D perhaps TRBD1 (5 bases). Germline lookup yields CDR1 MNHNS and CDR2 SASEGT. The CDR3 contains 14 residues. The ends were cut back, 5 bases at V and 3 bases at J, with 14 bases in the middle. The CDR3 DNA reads TGTGCCAGCAGTAACTTACAGGAGCACTACGAGCAGTACTTC. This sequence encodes CASSNLQEHYEQYF.

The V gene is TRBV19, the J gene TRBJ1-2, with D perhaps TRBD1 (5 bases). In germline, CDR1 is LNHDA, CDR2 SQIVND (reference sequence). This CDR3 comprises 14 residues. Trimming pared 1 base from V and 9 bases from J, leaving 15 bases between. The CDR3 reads CASSIGPGPLRYTF. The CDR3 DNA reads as TGTGCCAGTAGTATAGGACCGGGACCCCTCCGCTACACCTTC.

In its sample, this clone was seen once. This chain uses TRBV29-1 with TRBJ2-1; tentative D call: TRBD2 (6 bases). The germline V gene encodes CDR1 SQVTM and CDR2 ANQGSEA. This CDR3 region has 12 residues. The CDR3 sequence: CYGRDTYNEQFF. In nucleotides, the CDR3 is TGCTACGGGCGGGATACCTACAATGAGCAGTTCTTC.

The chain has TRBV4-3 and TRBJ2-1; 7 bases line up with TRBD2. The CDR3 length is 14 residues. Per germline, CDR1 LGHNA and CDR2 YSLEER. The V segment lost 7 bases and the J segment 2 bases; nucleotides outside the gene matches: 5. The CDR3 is CASNSGRTYNEQFF. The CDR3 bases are TGCGCCAGCAACTCCGGGAGGACCTACAATGAGCAGTTCTTC.

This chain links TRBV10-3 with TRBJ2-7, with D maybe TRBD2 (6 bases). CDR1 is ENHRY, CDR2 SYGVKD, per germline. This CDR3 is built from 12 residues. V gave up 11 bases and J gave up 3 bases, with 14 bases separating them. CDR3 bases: TGTGCCGCAATGGAGGGTGGCTACGAGCAGTACTTC. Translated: CAAMEGGYEQYF.

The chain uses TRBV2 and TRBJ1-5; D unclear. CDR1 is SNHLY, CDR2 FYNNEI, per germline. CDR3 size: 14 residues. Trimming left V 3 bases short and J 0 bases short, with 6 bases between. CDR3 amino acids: CASSDMNSNQPQHF. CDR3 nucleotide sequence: TGTGCCAGCAGTGACATGAATAGCAATCAGCCCCAGCATTTT.

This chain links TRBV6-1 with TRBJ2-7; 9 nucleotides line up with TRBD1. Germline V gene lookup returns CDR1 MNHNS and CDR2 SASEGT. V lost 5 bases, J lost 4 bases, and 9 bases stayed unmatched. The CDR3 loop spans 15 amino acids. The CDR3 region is CASSQIQGASYEQYF. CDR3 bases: TGTGCCAGCAGTCAGATACAGGGGGCTTCGTACGAGCAGTACTTC.

CDR3 coding DNA: TGTGCCAGCAGCTTAGAACCGGGACGCTCCTACAATGAGCAGTTCTTC. Encoded protein: CASSLEPGRSYNEQFF. The genes are TRBV7-8 and TRBJ2-1; D possibly uses TRBD1 or TRBD2 (5 bases each). CDR3 length equals 16 residues. V was trimmed by 1 base and J by 0 bases, leaving 10 bases between them. Germline V gene lookup returns CDR1 SGHVS and CDR2 FQNEAQ.

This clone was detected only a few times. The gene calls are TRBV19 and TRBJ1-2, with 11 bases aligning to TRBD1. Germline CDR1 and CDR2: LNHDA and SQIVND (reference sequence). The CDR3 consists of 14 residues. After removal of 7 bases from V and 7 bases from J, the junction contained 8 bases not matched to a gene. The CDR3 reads CASKGTGGAGGYTF. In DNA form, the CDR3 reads TGTGCCAGTAAGGGGACAGGGGGTGCTGGTGGCTACACCTTC.